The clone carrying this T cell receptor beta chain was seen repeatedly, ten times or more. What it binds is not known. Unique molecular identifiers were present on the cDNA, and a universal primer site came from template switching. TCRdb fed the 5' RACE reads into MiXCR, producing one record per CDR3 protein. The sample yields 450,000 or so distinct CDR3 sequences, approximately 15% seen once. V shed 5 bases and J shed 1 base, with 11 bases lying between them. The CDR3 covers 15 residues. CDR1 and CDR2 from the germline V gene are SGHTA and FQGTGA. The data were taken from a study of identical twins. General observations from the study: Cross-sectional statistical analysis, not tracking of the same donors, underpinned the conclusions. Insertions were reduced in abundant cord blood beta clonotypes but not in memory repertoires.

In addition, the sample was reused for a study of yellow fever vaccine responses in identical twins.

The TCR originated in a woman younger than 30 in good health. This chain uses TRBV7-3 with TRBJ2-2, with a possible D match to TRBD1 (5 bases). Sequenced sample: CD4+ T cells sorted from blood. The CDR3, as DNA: TGTGCCAGCAGCCCCGTGGGGCAGAACACCGGGGAGCTGTTTTTT. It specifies CASSPVGQNTGELFF.